The clone carrying this TCR beta chain has only a few counts. The CDR3 loop spans 18 amino acids. Germline V gene lookup returns CDR1 MGHRA and CDR2 YSYEKL. The germline V and J ends were trimmed by 4 bases and 0 bases, with 19 bases remaining between them. TCRdb recomputed calls from the 5' RACE reads with MiXCR, one row per CDR3 protein. The sample carries some 320,000 distinct CDR3 sequences, around 10% recorded once. This record belongs to a study of T cells after yellow fever vaccination. The TCR comes from a man between 18 and 35 years old who received the YFV17D yellow fever vaccine. This sequence joins TRBV4-1 and TRBJ1-3, with a tentative D call TRBD1 (5 bases). The sample in question was CD4+ T cells sorted from PBMCs, obtained 45 days after the yellow fever booster vaccination. The CDR3 DNA follows: TGCGCCAGCAGCCTAAGAGGTGGGGGGTCCTTCTCTGGAAACACCATATATTTT. Its translation is CASSLRGGGSFSGNTIYF.